Below are 9 T cell receptor beta chains sequenced from a single sample in a study of OX40 agonist ivuxolimab in advanced cancers. Sequencing was performed with immunoSEQ multiplex PCR; in TCRdb, only in-frame clones are kept and a portion is missing. Of 50,000 or so clones listed, 85% to 95% are singletons. The sample in question was CD4+ or CD8+ T cells sorted from blood, obtained in a trial of the OX40 agonist ivuxolimab. The receptors derive from an adult with an advanced solid tumor such as melanoma, head and neck, liver or kidney cancer.

This rearrangement joins TRBV9 to TRBJ1-3; D not certain. Per germline, CDR1 SGDLS and CDR2 YYNGEE. The ends were cut back, 4 bases at V and 9 bases at J, with 11 bases in the middle. This CDR3 is built from 12 residues. In nucleotides, the CDR3 is TGTGCCAGCAGCCCACCCGCCGCCACCATATATTTT. Translation: CASSPPAATIYF.

This rearrangement joins TRBV28 to TRBJ2-1; 11 nucleotides match TRBD2. The CDR3 is made up of 17 amino acids. Trimming removed 3 bases from V and 4 bases from J; junction bases left unmatched: 8. Germline V CDR1 and CDR2: MDHEN, SYDVKM. CDR3 DNA: TGTGCCAGCAGTTTTGTACCGACTAGCGGGGCATACAATGAGCAGTTCTTC. Translation: CASSFVPTSGAYNEQFF.

This rearrangement joins TRBV5-6 to TRBJ2-7; tentative D call: TRBD1 (7 bases). Trimming took off 4 bases at V and 5 bases at J, with 22 bases between the two ends. Germline CDR1 SGHDT, CDR2 YYEEEE. The CDR3 length is 16 residues. CDR3 sequence (DNA): TGTGCCAGCAGCCATCTCGACAGGGACTTTGGACACGAGCAGTACTTC. Its protein product is CASSHLDRDFGHEQYF.

This chain links TRBV7-8 with TRBJ1-5; possibly TRBD1 for D (5 bases). Germline CDR1 is SGHVS and CDR2 is FQNEAQ. The V and J ends lost 0 bases and 5 bases respectively, with 8 bases between them. The CDR3 sequence is 14 residues long. The CDR3 DNA reads as TGTGCCAGCAGCTTAGCGGGGGTGGATCAGCCCCAGCATTTT. Its translation: CASSLAGVDQPQHF. The full variable domain, with the rest looked up from reference TRBV7-8 and TRBJ1-5, is GAGVSQSPRYKVAKRGQDVALRCDPISGHVSLFWYQQALGQGPEFLTYFQNEAQLDKSGLPSDRFFAERPEGSVSTLKIQRTQQEDSAVYLCASSLAGVDQPQHFGDGTRLSIL.

The V gene is TRBV4-3, the J gene TRBJ2-1, with 9 bases lining up with TRBD2. The CDR3 contains 15 residues. In germline, CDR1 is LGHNA, CDR2 YSLEER. Trimming took 4 bases from V and 4 from J; bases not matched to a gene: 5. CDR3: CASSRGLADYNEQFF. CDR3 nucleotides: TGCGCCAGCAGCCGGGGACTAGCAGATTACAATGAGCAGTTCTTC.

The chain joins TRBV19 to TRBJ2-3; D is unresolved. CDR3 length: 13 amino acids. CDR1 LNHDA and CDR2 SQIVND come from the germline V gene (reference sequence). The V gene lost 5 bases and the J gene lost 6 bases, with 12 bases spanning the gap. The CDR3 reads CASSLPPMDTQYF. The CDR3 DNA reads as TGTGCCAGTAGTCTTCCTCCTATGGATACGCAGTATTTT.

V and J are TRBV9 and TRBJ2-2; 7 bases are shared with TRBD1. The trim removed 3 bases at V and 0 bases at J, leaving 5 bases unmatched. Per germline, CDR1 SGDLS and CDR2 YYNGEE. The CDR3 is 16 residues long. CDR3 nucleotide sequence: TGTGCCAGCAGCGCGTCGGGACAGCCGAACACCGGGGAGCTGTTTTTT. This translates into CASSASGQPNTGELFF.

This clone is a singleton in its sample. For the CDR3, the DNA is TGTGCCAGCAGCTTAGTAGGTAGTGCAGAGACCCAGTACTTC. This codes for CASSLVGSAETQYF. The chain carries TRBV7-8 and TRBJ2-5; D is unclear. Germline V CDR1 and CDR2: SGHVS, FQNEAQ. The CDR3 extends over 14 amino acids. V shed 1 base and J shed 4 bases, with 10 bases lying between them.

The rearrangement joins TRBV6-5 to TRBJ1-1; no clear D gene. The CDR3 extends over 13 amino acids. With 4 bases removed from V and 1 base from J, the gap between germline ends came to 7 bases. Germline values: CDR1 MNHEY, CDR2 SVGAGI. In nucleotides, the CDR3 is TGTGCCAGCAGTTTTGACTGGAACACTGAAGCTTTCTTT. Its translation: CASSFDWNTEAFF.